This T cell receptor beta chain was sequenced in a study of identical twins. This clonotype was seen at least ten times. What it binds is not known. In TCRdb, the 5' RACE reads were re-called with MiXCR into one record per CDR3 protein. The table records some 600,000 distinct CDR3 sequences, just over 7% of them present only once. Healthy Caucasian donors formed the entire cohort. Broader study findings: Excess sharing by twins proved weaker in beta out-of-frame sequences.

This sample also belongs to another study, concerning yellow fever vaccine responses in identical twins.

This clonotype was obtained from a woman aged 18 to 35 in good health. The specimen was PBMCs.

The CDR3 spells CASSLYKSQYF. CDR3 coding DNA: TGTGCCAGCAGTCTATACAAGAGCCAGTACTTC. The rearrangement joins TRBV7-6 to TRBJ2-5; D gene ambiguous. CDR3 length equals 11 residues. V lost 6 bases and J 10 bases, leaving 12 bases between the germline ends. Germline V lookup: CDR1 SGHVS, CDR2 FNYEAQ. The full variable domain, completed using reference TRBV7-6 and TRBJ2-5, is GAGVSQSPRYKVTKRGQDVALRCDPISGHVSLYWYRQALGQGPEFLTYFNYEAQQDKSGLPNDRFSAERPEGSISTLTIQRTEQRDSAMYRCASSLYKSQYFGPGTRLLVL.